This T cell receptor (beta chain) was documented in a study of T cell changes during pregnancy in multiple sclerosis. The protocol was immunoSEQ multiplex PCR, while the TCRdb copy is restricted to in-frame clones and leaves out a portion. The repertoire holds roughly 80,000 clones, with roughly 94% as singletons. Per germline, CDR1 LNHNV and CDR2 YYDKDF (reference sequence). The CDR3 is made up of 16 amino acids. Unmatched junction bases numbered 4, after V lost 0 bases and J lost 0 bases. The rearrangement uses TRBV15 and TRBJ1-1, with TRBD1 matching over 7 bases. This sample comprised peripheral blood, obtained before pregnancy. The sequence was collected from a female donor with multiple sclerosis, enrolled in a pregnancy study. The chain's CDR3 is CATSRDGGQLNTEAFF. The CDR3 nucleotides are TGTGCCACCAGCAGAGATGGGGGACAGTTGAACACTGAAGCTTTCTTT. Variable domain in full (rest from reference TRBV15 and TRBJ1-1): DAMVIQNPRYQVTQFGKPVTLSCSQTLNHNVMYWYQQKSSQAPKLLFHYYDKDFNNEADTPDNFQSRRPNTSFCFLDIRSPGLGDTAMYLCATSRDGGQLNTEAFFGQGTRLTVV.